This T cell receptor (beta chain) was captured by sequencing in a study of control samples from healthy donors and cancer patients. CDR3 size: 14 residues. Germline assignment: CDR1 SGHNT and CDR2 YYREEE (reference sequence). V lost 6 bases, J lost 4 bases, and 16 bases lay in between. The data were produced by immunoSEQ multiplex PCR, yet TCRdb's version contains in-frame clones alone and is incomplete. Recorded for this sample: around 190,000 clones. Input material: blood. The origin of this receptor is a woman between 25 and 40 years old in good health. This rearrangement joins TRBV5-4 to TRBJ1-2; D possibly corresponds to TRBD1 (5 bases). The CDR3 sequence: CASMGTGDTYGYTF. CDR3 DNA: TGTGCCAGCATGGGGACGGGGGATACCTATGGCTACACCTTC.